These T cell receptor beta chains were read from a single sample in a study of CD8+ T cells in alopecia areata. TCRdb keeps only in-frame clones here, not all; method: immunoSEQ multiplex PCR. The profile shows more than 110,000 clones, around half of them singletons. The sequenced sample was CD8+ T cells sorted from blood, obtained at week 4, from a patient treated with tofacitinib. These receptors originate from a human donor with alopecia areata. CDR3s include the opening cysteine and the closing phenylalanine or tryptophan. The order of the fields is V gene, D gene, J gene, clone size, CDR3 DNA, CDR3 protein. The D gene is left open where the match is weak. Some rows mark clone size as missing; the rest say once, few, many or name a class of expanded clone.

TRBV10-3	.	TRBJ2-2	.	TGTGCCATCTTTAACCGGGGGGCCGGCACCGGGGAGCTGTTTTTT	CAIFNRGAGTGELFF
TRBV5-1	.	TRBJ2-7	.	TGCGCCAGCAGCTTGACAGGGCCCTACGAGCAGTACTTC	CASSLTGPYEQYF
TRBV5-1	TRBD1	TRBJ2-3	.	TGCGCCAGCAGCTCCGGGACAGGGGGGGATACGCAGTATTTT	CASSSGTGGDTQYF
TRBV9	.	TRBJ1-4	.	TGTGCCAGCAGCGACGGGACAACCCAGAATGAAAAACTGTTTTTT	CASSDGTTQNEKLFF
TRBV14	TRBD1	TRBJ2-5	.	TGTGCCAGCAGCCTTGGGACAGGGGAAGAGACCCAGTACTTC	CASSLGTGEETQYF
TRBV6-1	TRBD1	TRBJ2-2	.	TGTGCCAGCATGGACAGGTCGAACACCGGGGAGCTGTTTTTT	CASMDRSNTGELFF
TRBV30	.	TRBJ2-5	few	TGTGCCTGGTTAGCAGAGACCCAGTACTTC	CAWLAETQYF
TRBV13	TRBD1	TRBJ1-2	few	TGTGCCAGCAGCCCTGACAGGGGTCCAGTGGGGGGCTACACCTTC	CASSPDRGPVGGYTF
TRBV7-9	.	TRBJ2-7	.	TGTGCCAGCAGACAGGGAACTTACGAGCAGTACTTC	CASRQGTYEQYF
TRBV6-4	TRBD1	TRBJ1-2	.	TGTGCCAGCAGTGACGAAGCGGGACAGGGAGATGGCTACACCTTC	CASSDEAGQGDGYTF
TRBV19	TRBD2	TRBJ2-3	.	TGTGCCAGTAGTAGAGCTAGCGGAGGCACAGATACGCAGTATTTT	CASSRASGGTDTQYF